The 26 T cell receptor beta chains presented below share a single source sample, sequenced in a study of blood T cell repertoires in COVID-19. Measured with immunoSEQ multiplex PCR; TCRdb has only the in-frame clones, and not every one. The sample lists about 250,000 clones, 88% occurring once. The sequencing input was PBMCs or T cells enriched from blood (not recorded which). Receptor source: a woman in her fifties or sixties who had recovered from COVID-19.

The V call is TRBV18, the J call TRBJ1-2; 9 bases match TRBD1. The CDR3 runs to 13 residues. Trimming cost V 4 bases and J 8 bases; bases outside gene matches: 5. Looked up from germline, CDR1 is KGHSH and CDR2 is LQKENI. This CDR3 is CASSQGTGRGYTF. The CDR3 nucleotides are TGTGCCAGCTCACAGGGGACAGGGCGCGGCTACACCTTC.

The genes are TRBV7-9 and TRBJ2-7; maybe TRBD2 (5 bases). Per germline, CDR1 SEHNR and CDR2 FQNEAQ (reference sequence). The CDR3 consists of 13 residues. V was trimmed by 5 bases and J by 2 bases, leaving 10 bases between them. As DNA, the CDR3 is TGTGCCAGCAGCGGCCGGGGTACCTACGAGCAGTACTTC. Encoded protein: CASSGRGTYEQYF.

The chain couples TRBV20-1 to TRBJ1-3; 7 nucleotides agree with TRBD1. Germline V gene data show CDR1 as DFQATT and CDR2 as SNEGSKA (reference sequence). J gave up 1 base and V 3 bases, and 12 bases lay outside the gene matches. This CDR3 is built from 17 residues. CDR3: CSASGPVQGVSGNTIYF. The DNA of the CDR3 is TGCAGTGCTAGTGGACCGGTGCAGGGGGTTTCTGGAAACACCATATATTTT.

Only a few counts were recorded for this clone. This chain joins TRBV19 and TRBJ2-3, with TRBD2 as a possible D gene (5 bases). Trimming removed 6 bases at V and 7 bases at J, with 8 bases between. The germline gives CDR1 LNHDA, CDR2 SQIVND (reference sequence). CDR3 length equals 11 residues. CDR3 residues: CASSTGNTQYF. As DNA, the CDR3 is TGTGCCAGTAGCACGGGAAATACGCAGTATTTT.

This chain links TRBV9 with TRBJ2-7; 9 bases fit TRBD2. Germline loops: CDR1 SGDLS, CDR2 YYNGEE. The ends lost 3 bases at V and 5 bases at J; junction bases unmatched: 12. CDR3 length equals 16 residues. Written as DNA, the CDR3 is TGTGCCAGCAGCGCAAAATCCGGGACTAGCAACGACGAGCAGTACTTC. The encoded protein is CASSAKSGTSNDEQYF.

This clone came up once. V usage is TRBV5-1 and J usage is TRBJ2-7; 9 nucleotides agree with TRBD2. Germline loops: CDR1 SGHRS, CDR2 YFSETQ. This CDR3 is built from 15 residues. Losses at the gene ends were 0 bases for V and 0 bases for J; bases not matched to a gene: 1. CDR3 amino acids: CASSLGTSASYEQYF. The CDR3 nucleotides are TGCGCCAGCAGCTTGGGGACTAGCGCCTCCTACGAGCAGTACTTC.

The sample holds a few counts of this clone. The chain couples TRBV2 to TRBJ1-5; tentatively, D is TRBD1 (6 bases). CDR1 SNHLY and CDR2 FYNNEI come from the germline V gene. V gave up 7 bases and J gave up 7 bases, with 17 bases separating them. The CDR3 is 14 residues long. CDR3 sequence reads: CASTQRGAGQPQHF. CDR3 nucleotides: TGTGCCAGCACCCAACGGGGGGCAGGCCAGCCCCAGCATTTT. The variable domain in full, completed from reference TRBV2 and TRBJ1-5, reads EPEVTQTPSHQVTQMGQEVILRCVPISNHLYFYWYRQILGQKVEFLVSFYNNEISEKSEIFDDQFSVERPDGSNFTLKIRSTKLEDSAMYFCASTQRGAGQPQHFGDGTRLSIL.

The gene calls are TRBV7-2 and TRBJ2-6; TRBD1 is a possible D gene (5 bases). This CDR3 spans 15 amino acids. V was cut by 1 base and J by 2 bases, with 6 bases left in between. Germline V gene data show CDR1 as SGHTA and CDR2 as FQGNSA. The CDR3 region is CASSLGGAGANVLTF. The CDR3 DNA is TGTGCCAGCAGCTTAGGGGGCGCTGGGGCCAACGTCCTGACTTTC.

This chain links TRBV10-3 with TRBJ2-5, with 8 bases identical to TRBD1. After removal of 10 bases from V and 1 base from J, the junction contained 8 bases not matched to a gene. The germline V gene has CDR1 ENHRY and CDR2 SYGVKD. There are 14 residues in the CDR3. Written as DNA, the CDR3 is TGTGCCACGACACAGACAGGGGTCCAAGAGACCCAGTACTTC. This gives the protein CATTQTGVQETQYF.

The chain is built from TRBV5-1 and TRBJ2-7, with 7 nucleotides matching TRBD2. Germline V CDR1 and CDR2: SGHRS, YFSETQ. The CDR3 sequence is 15 residues long. The junction had 11 bases not matched to a gene; V was cut back by 5 bases and J by 3 bases. CDR3 in amino acids: CASSSLSSGDYEQYF. CDR3 coding DNA: TGCGCCAGCAGTTCCTTGTCTAGCGGAGACTACGAGCAGTACTTC. Combining the CDR3 with reference TRBV5-1 and TRBJ2-7 gives the whole variable domain KAGVTQTPRYLIKTRGQQVTLSCSPISGHRSVSWYQQTPGQGLQFLFEYFSETQRNKGNFPGRFSGRQFSNSRSEMNVSTLELGDSALYLCASSSLSSGDYEQYFGPGTRLTVT.

The V call is TRBV15, the J call TRBJ2-2; no firm D call. The V end lost 0 bases, the J end lost 6 bases, and 8 bases lay between the germline ends. The CDR3 is 14 residues long. Germline CDR1 LNHNV, CDR2 YYDKDF (reference sequence). The CDR3 reads CATSRDRVAGELFF. CDR3 bases: TGTGCCACCAGCAGAGATCGTGTCGCCGGGGAGCTGTTTTTT.

The chain couples TRBV11-2 to TRBJ2-1; TRBD2 agrees at 10 bases. Trimming at V came to 6 bases and at J to 7 bases, leaving 9 bases not matched to a gene. The CDR3 has 15 residues. The germline V gene has CDR1 SGHAT and CDR2 FQNNGV. The DNA of the CDR3 is TGTGCCAGCAGAACCCAGCGGGAGGGAAGGAATGAGCAGTTCTTC. Residues: CASRTQREGRNEQFF.

The chain joins TRBV28 to TRBJ2-7, with D possibly matching TRBD2 (6 bases). The CDR3 runs to 14 residues. Trimming removed 5 bases from V and 3 bases from J, with 14 bases in between. The germline V gene encodes CDR1 MDHEN and CDR2 SYDVKM. The CDR3 DNA sequence: TGTGCCAGCAGTCCGGACGGGGGAAGCTACGAGCAGTACTTC. Translation gives CASSPDGGSYEQYF.

The chain couples TRBV6-1 to TRBJ1-3; 8 bases agree with TRBD1. This CDR3 has 18 residues. Germline trimming cut 0 bases from V and 2 bases from J; bases unmatched to any gene: 9. From germline, CDR1 is MNHNS and CDR2 SASEGT. CDR3 coding DNA: TGTGCCAGCAGTGAAGCGCGGGGACAGGTTCCCCCTGGAAACACCATATATTTT. Amino acids: CASSEARGQVPPGNTIYF.

The V gene is TRBV7-9, the J gene TRBJ2-7, with 10 nucleotides matching TRBD1. This CDR3 comprises 16 residues. V was clipped by 5 bases and J by 2 bases; unmatched bases: 9. Per the germline V gene, CDR1 is SEHNR and CDR2 is FQNEAQ (reference sequence). The CDR3 bases are TGTGCCAGCAGCCCCCGTTGGGACAGGGGTACCTACGAGCAGTACTTC. Translation gives CASSPRWDRGTYEQYF.

This clone was counted a few times. The chain is built from TRBV30 and TRBJ1-3; tentatively, D is TRBD1 (5 bases). The CDR3 is 14 amino acids. V lost 3 bases, J lost 9 bases, and 18 bases lay in between. CDR1 is GTSNPN and CDR2 is SVGIG in the germline V gene (reference sequence). CDR3 DNA: TGTGCCTGGAGCAAACAGGCCCCGATAAGCACCATATATTTT. Amino acids: CAWSKQAPISTIYF.

The table lists this clone with a count of one. The V and J genes are TRBV3-1 (or the pseudogene TRBV3-2) and TRBJ1-6; 9 positions agree with TRBD1. The CDR3 length is 18 residues. Germline-derived CDR1 and CDR2 are LGHDT and YNNKEL (reference sequence). The V segment lost 3 bases and the J segment 3 bases; nucleotides outside the gene matches: 9. Here the CDR3 reads CASSHGTGMLDYNSPLHF. As DNA, the CDR3 is TGTGCCAGCAGCCACGGGACAGGGATGTTGGACTATAATTCACCCCTCCACTTT.

This clone was counted a single time. The CDR3 DNA follows: TGTGCCTGGAGTGTTTGGGGCCCCTCAAGAAACAATGAGCAGTTCTTC. It specifies CAWSVWGPSRNNEQFF. This chain connects TRBV30 to TRBJ2-1, with TRBD1 as a possible D gene (5 bases). V dropped 0 bases and J dropped 5 bases, with 17 bases sitting between them. The CDR3 is 16 residues long. The germline gives CDR1 GTSNPN, CDR2 SVGIG (reference sequence).

This clone was detected only a few times. The chain recombines TRBV19 with TRBJ1-5, with a tentative D call TRBD1 (5 bases). This CDR3 comprises 17 residues. Per germline, CDR1 LNHDA and CDR2 SQIVND (reference sequence). V lost 0 bases and J lost 2, with 14 bases in between. CDR3 in amino acids: CASSIEGGARGNQPQHF. The CDR3 DNA follows: TGTGCCAGTAGTATAGAGGGAGGGGCAAGAGGCAATCAGCCCCAGCATTTT.

The chain carries TRBV7-8 and TRBJ1-1; D remains ambiguous. Germline V gives CDR1 SGHVS, CDR2 FQNEAQ. V was clipped by 2 bases and J by 1 base, with 11 bases between them. CDR3 length: 15 residues. CDR3 bases: TGTGCCAGCAGCTTAAGAGGGTTCGGGAACACTGAAGCTTTCTTT. This codes for CASSLRGFGNTEAFF.

Remarks on this clone: One junction end does not reproduce the germline sequence, and a read error may be involved. The V and J genes are TRBV3-1 (or the pseudogene TRBV3-2) and TRBJ2-1; 13 nucleotides agree with TRBD2. This CDR3 is built from 20 residues. The germline V gene has CDR1 LGHDT and CDR2 YNNKEL (reference sequence). CDR3 in DNA: TGTGCCAGCAACCAAAGGCAAGGAGGGACTAGCGGGGACTCGCACAATGAGCAGTTCTTC. Residues: CASNQRQGGTSGDSHNEQFF.

The chain has TRBV20-1 and TRBJ2-3; D unclear. The germline gives CDR1 DFQATT, CDR2 SNEGSKA (reference sequence). CDR3 length: 12 residues. Trimming shortened V by 3 bases and J by 1 base, and 5 bases separated the two germline ends. The CDR3 is CSASWRTDTQYF. The CDR3 region has the DNA TGCAGTGCTAGTTGGCGCACAGATACGCAGTATTTT.

The chain couples TRBV25-1 to TRBJ1-3, with unresolved D. This CDR3 contains 13 residues. The germline V gene encodes CDR1 MGHDK and CDR2 SYGVNS. Trimming pared 8 bases from V and 3 bases from J, leaving 11 bases between. The CDR3 DNA reads TGTGCCAGCGCTTACGGGGTTGGAAACACCATATATTTT. Encoded protein: CASAYGVGNTIYF. Full variable domain (missing parts from reference TRBV25-1 and TRBJ1-3): EADIYQTPRYLVIGTGKKITLECSQTMGHDKMYWYQQDPGMELHLIHYSYGVNSTEKGDLSSESTVSRIRTEHFPLTLESARPSHTSQYLCASAYGVGNTIYFGEGSWLTVV.

This chain joins TRBV2 and TRBJ2-4, with a tentative D call TRBD2 (6 bases). The CDR3 consists of 17 residues. Deletions cut 7 bases from V and 1 base from J, with 20 bases between. Germline values: CDR1 SNHLY, CDR2 FYNNEI. The CDR3 nucleotides are TGTGCCAGCATCCCGGGAGCACCCCGGGGTGCCAAAAACATTCAGTACTTC. Protein product: CASIPGAPRGAKNIQYF. Complete variable domain (other parts from reference TRBV2 and TRBJ2-4): EPEVTQTPSHQVTQMGQEVILRCVPISNHLYFYWYRQILGQKVEFLVSFYNNEISEKSEIFDDQFSVERPDGSNFTLKIRSTKLEDSAMYFCASIPGAPRGAKNIQYFGAGTRLSVL.

V is TRBV19 and J is TRBJ2-3, with 8 positions matching TRBD2. Germline values: CDR1 LNHDA, CDR2 SQIVND (reference sequence). The CDR3 is made up of 15 amino acids. V lost 6 bases, J lost 4 bases, and 9 bases stayed unmatched. The chain's CDR3 is CASSPWSGRSDTQYF. CDR3 nucleotides: TGTGCCAGTAGCCCCTGGAGCGGGAGATCAGATACGCAGTATTTT.

The CDR3 nucleotides are TGTGCCAGCAGCTGGGGGGTTCCGGCAGCTTTCTTT. Its translation is CASSWGVPAAFF. The chain combines TRBV5-8 with TRBJ1-1, with D perhaps TRBD1 (5 bases). Per the germline V gene, CDR1 is SGHTS and CDR2 is YDEGEE. V lost 3 bases and J 10 bases, leaving 13 bases between the germline ends. The CDR3 contains 12 residues. Full variable domain (missing parts from reference TRBV5-8 and TRBJ1-1): EAGVTQSPTHLIKTRGQQATLRCSPISGHTSVYWYQQALGLGLQFLLWYDEGEERNRGNFPPRFSGRQFPNYSSELNVNALELEDSALYLCASSWGVPAAFFGQGTRLTVV.